The 22 T cell receptor beta chains below all came from one sample that was sequenced in a study of blood T cell repertoires in COVID-19. Measured with immunoSEQ multiplex PCR; TCRdb has only the in-frame clones, and not every one. The table records 150,000 or so clones, roughly 89% of them present only once. The specimen was peripheral blood. The source is a human donor in a cohort sampled during active COVID-19.

The chain employs TRBV30 and TRBJ2-2; 9 positions match TRBD2. The CDR3 runs to 17 residues. Per the germline V gene, CDR1 is GTSNPN and CDR2 is SVGIG (reference sequence). Trimming took 2 bases from V and 4 from J; bases not matched to a gene: 11. The CDR3 protein is CAWSWVASGKLTGELFF. The CDR3 bases are TGTGCCTGGAGTTGGGTGGCTAGCGGGAAACTCACCGGGGAGCTGTTTTTT.

In DNA, the CDR3 is TGTGCCAGCAGGCCCGGGGGAGGTGGGCCGCACAATGAGCAGTTCTTC. The encoded protein is CASRPGGGGPHNEQFF. This chain links TRBV28 with TRBJ2-1, with a tentative D call TRBD2 (6 bases). V was clipped by 6 bases and J by 5 bases, with 20 bases between them. Germline V lookup: CDR1 MDHEN, CDR2 SYDVKM. The CDR3 is 16 residues long.

This clone was counted a few times. V and J are TRBV7-9 and TRBJ2-1; 9 bases align to TRBD1. The V segment lost 2 bases and the J segment 7 bases; nucleotides outside the gene matches: 9. The CDR3 totals 16 residues. The germline gives CDR1 SEHNR, CDR2 FQNEAQ (reference sequence). CDR3 region: CASSLSGQGRTNEQFF. The CDR3 DNA reads TGTGCCAGCAGCTTAAGTGGACAGGGGAGAACGAATGAGCAGTTCTTC. Filled out from reference TRBV7-9 and TRBJ2-1, the complete variable domain reads DTGVSQNPRHKITKRGQNVTFRCDPISEHNRLYWYRQTLGQGPEFLTYFQNEAQLEKSRLLSDRFSAERPKGSFSTLEIQRTEQGDSAMYLCASSLSGQGRTNEQFFGPGTRLTVL.

This clone is a singleton in its sample. The rearrangement uses TRBV5-6 and TRBJ2-7; possibly TRBD2 for D (6 bases). The V gene's germline CDR1 is SGHDT and CDR2 YYEEEE. Trimming left V 4 bases short and J 2 bases short, with 13 bases between. CDR3 length equals 14 residues. The CDR3 bases are TGTGCCAGCAGCCAATCCGGGGGACCCTACGAGCAGTACTTC. This encodes CASSQSGGPYEQYF.

The chain employs TRBV5-4 and TRBJ2-7; 9 bases map to TRBD2. The J segment lost 5 bases and the V segment lost 0 bases, leaving 9 bases of the junction unmatched. CDR1 and CDR2 from the germline V gene are SGHNT and YYREEE (reference sequence). There are 16 residues in the CDR3. CDR3 sequence reads: CASSLAPAGGTHEQYF. The CDR3 DNA follows: TGTGCCAGCAGCTTGGCCCCAGCGGGAGGCACCCACGAGCAGTACTTC.

The count of this clone is one. This rearrangement joins TRBV10-3 to TRBJ2-5; 12 nucleotides match TRBD2. Trimming cost V 4 bases and J 0 bases; bases outside gene matches: 3. Germline CDR1 is ENHRY and CDR2 is SYGVKD. This CDR3 spans 16 amino acids. CDR3 sequence reads: CAISGTSGKNQETQYF. CDR3 bases: TGTGCCATCAGTGGGACTAGCGGGAAAAACCAAGAGACCCAGTACTTC.

This clone was seen only a few times. The rearrangement links TRBV6-5 to TRBJ2-1; a weak D match, TRBD1 (7 bases). V was pared by 4 bases and J by 6 bases, with 13 bases between. CDR1 and CDR2 from the germline V gene are MNHEY and SVGAGI. This CDR3 region has 14 residues. Written as DNA, the CDR3 is TGTGCCAGCAGTTCATACCAGGGGGGCAATGAGCAGTTCTTC. Translation gives CASSSYQGGNEQFF.

The chain combines TRBV29-1 with TRBJ2-7; 16 nucleotides align to TRBD2. With V trimmed by 5 bases and J by 4 bases, 5 bases remained unmatched. This CDR3 spans 15 amino acids. Germline-derived CDR1 and CDR2 are SQVTM and ANQGSEA. In DNA form, the CDR3 reads TGCAGCGTTTCCTTGGGACTAGCGGGAGGGTACGAGCAGTACTTC. This codes for CSVSLGLAGGYEQYF.

The chain carries TRBV19 and TRBJ2-7; 12 nucleotides line up with TRBD1. Germline values: CDR1 LNHDA, CDR2 SQIVND (reference sequence). This CDR3 has 15 residues. Unmatched junction bases numbered 6, after V lost 5 bases and J lost 4 bases. CDR3 DNA sequence: TGTGCCAGTAGTTTTGGGACAGGGGGCTCGTACGAGCAGTACTTC. The encoded protein is CASSFGTGGSYEQYF.

The table lists this clone with a count of one. Other DNA sequences within the sample encode an identical CDR3. V gene TRBV11-3 combines with J gene TRBJ2-5; 12 bases are a match to TRBD2. This CDR3 spans 15 amino acids. Germline lookup yields CDR1 SGHNT and CDR2 YENEEA. V lost 1 base to trimming and J lost 5 bases; unmatched junction nucleotides: 2. The DNA for the CDR3 is TGTGCCAGCAGCTTAGGACTAGCGGGAGAGGAGACCCAGTACTTC. It codes for CASSLGLAGEETQYF.

The chain carries TRBV7-8 and TRBJ1-5, with TRBD1 matching 10 bases. The germline gives CDR1 SGHVS, CDR2 FQNEAQ. V lost 1 base to trimming and J lost 1 base; unmatched junction nucleotides: 4. This CDR3 has 17 residues. CDR3 sequence reads: CASSLGGTGESNQPQHF. The CDR3 coding sequence is TGTGCCAGCAGCTTAGGGGGGACAGGGGAAAGCAATCAGCCCCAGCATTTT.

The V and J genes are TRBV13 and TRBJ1-6; 7 nucleotides agree with TRBD1. J was trimmed by 8 bases and V by 2 bases; bases with no gene match: 9. The CDR3 extends over 16 amino acids. CDR1 is PRHDT and CDR2 is FYEKMQ in the germline V gene (reference sequence). CDR3 loop: CASSLSEGAWDSPLHF. The CDR3 DNA follows: TGTGCCAGCAGCTTAAGTGAGGGGGCATGGGATTCACCCCTCCACTTT.

The chain joins TRBV11-3 to TRBJ2-1, with 11 bases that match TRBD2. Trimming cost V 4 bases and J 4 bases; bases outside gene matches: 9. The CDR3 covers 17 residues. CDR1 and CDR2 (germline): SGHNT, YENEEA. The CDR3 spells CASSSDSGTSGYNEQFF. In nucleotides, the CDR3 is TGTGCCAGCAGCTCTGACTCCGGGACTAGCGGATACAATGAGCAGTTCTTC.

This clone has just a few counts. The rearrangement links TRBV30 to TRBJ1-2; D ambiguous. Per germline, CDR1 GTSNPN and CDR2 SVGIG (reference sequence). The CDR3 spans 12 residues. The V end lost 0 bases, the J end lost 8 bases, and 10 bases lay between the germline ends. The CDR3 DNA reads TGTGCCTGGAGTGTCCGGGGATTGGGCTACACCTTC. It translates to CAWSVRGLGYTF.

This rearrangement joins TRBV5-4 to TRBJ2-1; D possibly corresponds to TRBD1 (5 bases). Per germline, CDR1 SGHNT and CDR2 YYREEE (reference sequence). The CDR3 is 14 amino acids. Trimming stripped 4 bases from V and 5 bases from J, with 13 bases between. The CDR3 DNA is TGTGCCAGCAGCCCGCAGGGTTCCCACAATGAGCAGTTCTTC. Encoded protein: CASSPQGSHNEQFF. The full variable domain, in which reference TRBV5-4 and TRBJ2-1 provide the parts outside the CDR3, is ETGVTQSPTHLIKTRGQQVTLRCSSQSGHNTVSWYQQALGQGPQFIFQYYREEENGRGNFPPRFSGLQFPNYSSELNVNALELDDSALYLCASSPQGSHNEQFFGPGTRLTVL.

This clone was observed once. This rearrangement joins TRBV28 to TRBJ2-7; weak D call: TRBD2 (7 bases). With 2 bases removed from V and 4 bases from J, the gap between germline ends came to 15 bases. Germline V gene lookup returns CDR1 MDHEN and CDR2 SYDVKM. The CDR3 spans 15 residues. CDR3 region: CASSLGGGVKYEQYF. CDR3 nucleotide sequence: TGTGCCAGCAGTTTAGGGGGGGGCGTAAAGTACGAGCAGTACTTC.

The chain is built from TRBV27 and TRBJ2-7, with a possible D match to TRBD2 (5 bases). This CDR3 is 12 amino acids long. Germline V gives CDR1 MNHEY, CDR2 SMNVEV (reference sequence). Between the trimmed V and J ends, which lost 8 bases and 0 bases, there was a span of 8 bases. CDR3 region: CASGESSYEQYF. As DNA, the CDR3 is TGTGCCAGCGGGGAGAGCTCCTACGAGCAGTACTTC.

V is TRBV9 and J is TRBJ1-3, with a tentative D call TRBD1 (6 bases). CDR3 length: 14 amino acids. The V end was cut by 2 bases, the J end by 2 bases, with 8 bases between. CDR1 and CDR2 from the germline V gene are SGDLS and YYNGEE. The CDR3, as DNA: TGTGCCAGCAGCGTCACAGGGACTGGAAACACCATATATTTT. Translating it yields CASSVTGTGNTIYF.

Only a few counts were recorded for this clone. The chain carries TRBV6-5 and TRBJ1-5; 8 nucleotides align to TRBD1. J lost 3 bases, V lost 4 bases, and 5 bases had no gene match. The germline CDR1 and CDR2 sequences are MNHEY and SVGAGI. The CDR3 runs 15 residues. The CDR3 is CASSSRQGYNQPQHF. CDR3 bases: TGTGCCAGCAGTTCACGACAGGGGTACAATCAGCCCCAGCATTTT.

This clone was counted a few times. The chain recombines TRBV4-2 with TRBJ2-7; 7 bases agree with TRBD2. The germline gives CDR1 LGHNA, CDR2 YNFKEQ. With V trimmed by 4 bases and J by 4 bases, 10 bases remained unmatched. CDR3 size: 15 residues. CDR3 amino acids: CASSREGQGGYEQYF. The CDR3 bases are TGTGCCAGCAGCCGGGAGGGGCAGGGTGGATACGAGCAGTACTTC.

This sequence joins TRBV28 and TRBJ2-1, with 11 nucleotides matching TRBD2. The germline V gene encodes CDR1 MDHEN and CDR2 SYDVKM. Trimming at V came to 6 bases and at J to 4 bases, leaving 5 bases not matched to a gene. The CDR3 totals 15 residues. CDR3 sequence (DNA): TGTGCCAGCAGCCAGGGACTAGCGGCTTACAATGAGCAGTTCTTC. The encoded protein is CASSQGLAAYNEQFF.

The V call is TRBV7-9, the J call TRBJ2-3; 10 nucleotides align to TRBD2. CDR1 and CDR2 (germline): SEHNR, FQNEAQ (reference sequence). This CDR3 contains 14 residues. The ends lost 5 bases at V and 6 bases at J; junction bases unmatched: 5. CDR3 sequence reads: CASSPGTSVDTQYF. The DNA of the CDR3 is TGTGCCAGCAGCCCAGGGACTAGCGTGGATACGCAGTATTTT.